The rows below give T cell receptor beta chains drawn from one sample of a study of blood T cell repertoires in COVID-19. Profiling relied on immunoSEQ multiplex PCR, and the TCRdb table lists in-frame clones only, not all of them. The sample carries approximately 230,000 clones, 75% to 90% recorded once. Specimen: peripheral blood. The receptors were gathered from a man younger than 45 who had recovered from COVID-19. Each CDR3 is given with its conserved first and last residue. Each record gives: D gene, J gene, V gene, CDR3 length, clone size, CDR3 DNA, CDR3 protein. The D gene is left open where the match is weak. Not every row has a clone size; where given, it reads once, few, many or a size class.

d_gene: NA; j_gene: TRBJ2-2; v_gene: TRBV19; len: 14; abundance: NA; CDR3nt: TGTGCCAGTAGTATAGTTCCCCAGTCCGGGGAGCTGTTTTTT; CDR3aa: CASSIVPQSGELFF
d_gene: TRBD2; j_gene: TRBJ2-2; v_gene: TRBV7-9; len: 17; abundance: NA; CDR3nt: TGTGCCAGCAGCTTCGAACCCAGCGGGGGGGTGTCCGGGGAGCTGTTTTTT; CDR3aa: CASSFEPSGGVSGELFF
d_gene: NA; j_gene: TRBJ1-1; v_gene: TRBV5-6; len: 14; abundance: once; CDR3nt: TGTGCCAGCAAACTCCAGGGTGCGCCCACTGAAGCTTTCTTT; CDR3aa: CASKLQGAPTEAFF
d_gene: NA; j_gene: TRBJ2-1; v_gene: TRBV11-2; len: 15; abundance: NA; CDR3nt: TGTGCCAGCAGCCCCAGACTAGTCCCGTACAATGAGCAGTTCTTC; CDR3aa: CASSPRLVPYNEQFF
d_gene: TRBD1; j_gene: TRBJ2-3; v_gene: TRBV6-5; len: 15; abundance: NA; CDR3nt: TGTGCCAGCAGTTACAGGACAGGGGGCACAGATACGCAGTATTTT; CDR3aa: CASSYRTGGTDTQYF
d_gene: NA; j_gene: TRBJ1-6; v_gene: TRBV7-9; len: 13; abundance: NA; CDR3nt: TGTGCCAGCAGCCTCGGACAGAATTCACCCCTCCACTTT; CDR3aa: CASSLGQNSPLHF
d_gene: TRBD2; j_gene: TRBJ2-3; v_gene: TRBV10-3; len: 13; abundance: NA; CDR3nt: TGTGCCATCACCGGGACTAGCGTTGATACGCAGTATTTT; CDR3aa: CAITGTSVDTQYF
d_gene: NA; j_gene: TRBJ1-6; v_gene: TRBV3-1/TRBV3-2; len: 12; abundance: NA; CDR3nt: TGTGCCAGCAGACAGCGGCTGGGTCCCCTCCACTTT; CDR3aa: CASRQRLGPLHF
d_gene: TRBD2; j_gene: TRBJ2-3; v_gene: TRBV6-1; len: 16; abundance: NA; CDR3nt: TGTGCCAGCAGTGAACTTATGCGGGGGACCACAGATACGCAGTATTTT; CDR3aa: CASSELMRGTTDTQYF
d_gene: NA; j_gene: TRBJ2-3; v_gene: TRBV6-2/TRBV6-3; len: 16; abundance: NA; CDR3nt: TGTGCCAGCAGCCCCCTCTGGCCCGGGGGCACAGATACGCAGTATTTT; CDR3aa: CASSPLWPGGTDTQYF
d_gene: TRBD2; j_gene: TRBJ2-1; v_gene: TRBV28; len: 13; abundance: few; CDR3nt: TGTGCCAGCAGTTTAGACGGGGGGGGTCGGCAGTTCTTC; CDR3aa: CASSLDGGGRQFF
d_gene: NA; j_gene: TRBJ2-7; v_gene: TRBV7-2; len: 15; abundance: NA; CDR3nt: TGTGCCAGCAGCTTAGCCCCGCGGAACCCCTACGAGCAGTACTTC; CDR3aa: CASSLAPRNPYEQYF
d_gene: TRBD1; j_gene: TRBJ1-2; v_gene: TRBV5-4; len: 17; abundance: NA; CDR3nt: TGTGCCAGCAGCCGTGGACAGGGTATCAGAGGACGCTATGGCTACACCTTC; CDR3aa: CASSRGQGIRGRYGYTF
d_gene: NA; j_gene: TRBJ2-7; v_gene: TRBV29-1; len: 11; abundance: few; CDR3nt: TGCAGCGTCGTGACAGGTTACGAGCAGTACTTC; CDR3aa: CSVVTGYEQYF
d_gene: TRBD1; j_gene: TRBJ1-4; v_gene: TRBV4-1; len: 18; abundance: NA; CDR3nt: TGCGCCAGCAGCCAATCCACCGGGACAGGGGGCGTCTATGAAAAACTGTTTTTT; CDR3aa: CASSQSTGTGGVYEKLFF
d_gene: NA; j_gene: TRBJ2-3; v_gene: TRBV7-2; len: 15; abundance: once; CDR3nt: TGTGCCAGCAGCTTAGGGCGGGCAGGTCAGAGGACGCAGTATTTT; CDR3aa: CASSLGRAGQRTQYF
d_gene: NA; j_gene: TRBJ1-5; v_gene: TRBV7-2; len: 18; abundance: NA; CDR3nt: TGTGCCAGCAGCTCCCCAAAGGGGCAGGGGAATAGCAATCAGCCCCAGCATTTT; CDR3aa: CASSSPKGQGNSNQPQHF
d_gene: TRBD1; j_gene: TRBJ2-5; v_gene: TRBV30; len: 14; abundance: few; CDR3nt: TGTGCCTGGAGTGCAGGGACAGGGGCAGAGACCCAGTACTTC; CDR3aa: CAWSAGTGAETQYF
d_gene: NA; j_gene: TRBJ1-2; v_gene: TRBV5-1; len: 13; abundance: NA; CDR3nt: TGCGCCAGCAGCTCCGACGGGAACTATGGCTACACCTTC; CDR3aa: CASSSDGNYGYTF
d_gene: NA; j_gene: TRBJ2-3; v_gene: TRBV6-5; len: 11; abundance: NA; CDR3nt: TGTGCCAGCAGGAAGGGGGATACGCAGTATTTT; CDR3aa: CASRKGDTQYF
d_gene: NA; j_gene: TRBJ1-5; v_gene: TRBV10-1; len: 13; abundance: few; CDR3nt: TGCGCCAGCAGTGCGGGGGTCTACCAGCCCCAGCATTTT; CDR3aa: CASSAGVYQPQHF
d_gene: NA; j_gene: TRBJ1-5; v_gene: TRBV5-1; len: 12; abundance: NA; CDR3nt: TGCGCCAGCAGCTTGGCGGGGGAGCCCCAGCATTTT; CDR3aa: CASSLAGEPQHF